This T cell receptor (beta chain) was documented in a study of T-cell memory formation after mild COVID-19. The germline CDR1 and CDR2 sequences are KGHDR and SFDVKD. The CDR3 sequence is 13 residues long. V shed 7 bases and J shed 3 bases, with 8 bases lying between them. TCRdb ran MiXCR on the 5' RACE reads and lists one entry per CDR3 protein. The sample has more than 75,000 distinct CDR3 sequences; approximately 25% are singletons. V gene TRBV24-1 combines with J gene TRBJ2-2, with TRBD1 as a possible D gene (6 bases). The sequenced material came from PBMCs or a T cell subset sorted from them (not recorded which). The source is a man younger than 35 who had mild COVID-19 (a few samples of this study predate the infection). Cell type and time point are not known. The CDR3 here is CATRGADTGELFF. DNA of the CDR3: TGTGCCACCAGGGGGGCTGACACCGGGGAGCTGTTTTTT.